Shown below are 24 T cell receptor beta chains from a single sample sequenced in a study of cytomegalovirus exposure and HLA in healthy donors. Clones were read by immunoSEQ multiplex PCR, and TCRdb kept only the in-frame ones, dropping some. Here the sample spans hundreds of thousands of clones, 88% being singletons. The sequenced material came from PBMCs. All receptors derive from a woman aged 18-35 years in good health and CMV-seronegative.

The chain is built from TRBV7-6 and TRBJ1-1, with TRBD1 identical over 10 bases. Trimming removed 5 bases from V and 5 bases from J; junction bases left unmatched: 5. Germline CDR1 and CDR2: SGHVS and FNYEAQ. This CDR3 has 14 residues. This chain's CDR3 is CASSERTGGTEAFF. DNA for the CDR3: TGTGCCAGCAGCGAAAGGACAGGGGGTACTGAAGCTTTCTTT.

CDR3 region: CAYVWLTQHNEQFF. Written as DNA, the CDR3 is TGTGCCTATGTTTGGCTCACACAACACAATGAGCAGTTCTTC. V is TRBV7-9 and J is TRBJ2-1, with no clear D. CDR3 length: 14 residues. CDR1 and CDR2 from the germline V gene are SEHNR and FQNEAQ (reference sequence). Trimming pared 11 bases from V and 5 bases from J, leaving 19 bases between.

This chain joins TRBV5-1 and TRBJ1-5; 9 nucleotides agree with TRBD1. CDR1 is SGHRS, CDR2 YFSETQ, per germline. The CDR3 extends over 16 amino acids. Trimming took 0 bases from V and 4 from J; bases not matched to a gene: 5. CDR3 sequence reads: CASSLGTGGANQPQHF. CDR3 nucleotide sequence: TGCGCCAGCAGCTTGGGTACAGGGGGCGCGAATCAGCCCCAGCATTTT. Supplemented by reference TRBV5-1 and TRBJ1-5, the full variable domain reads KAGVTQTPRYLIKTRGQQVTLSCSPISGHRSVSWYQQTPGQGLQFLFEYFSETQRNKGNFPGRFSGRQFSNSRSEMNVSTLELGDSALYLCASSLGTGGANQPQHFGDGTRLSIL.

The V call is TRBV9, the J call TRBJ1-2; weak D call: TRBD1 (6 bases). Germline V CDR1 and CDR2: SGDLS, YYNGEE. The CDR3 has 14 amino acids. Trimming removed 0 bases from V and 8 bases from J, with 14 bases in between. The CDR3 DNA reads TGTGCCAGCAGCGTAGCGGACAGTCCGAACGGCTACACCTTC. Translation gives CASSVADSPNGYTF.

The chain uses TRBV23-1 and TRBJ1-1; a weak D match, TRBD1 (6 bases). TRBV23-1 is sorted into the ORF group, with uncertain function. V lost 8 bases and J 8 bases, leaving 12 bases between the germline ends. This CDR3 has 11 residues. CDR3 amino acids: CASQDRDEAFF. CDR3 nucleotides: TGCGCCAGCCAGGACAGAGACGAAGCTTTCTTT.

V usage is TRBV4-1 and J usage is TRBJ2-1; 8 positions match TRBD1. J was trimmed by 8 bases and V by 4 bases; bases with no gene match: 13. The germline gives CDR1 MGHRA, CDR2 YSYEKL. This CDR3 is 16 amino acids long. The CDR3 DNA sequence: TGCGCCAGCAGCCCCAGGGGGCGCAAATCAGGTGATGAGCAGTTCTTC. It yields the protein CASSPRGRKSGDEQFF.

This clone appeared a few times. This chain connects TRBV5-1 to TRBJ2-1; the match to TRBD2 covers 9 bases. Trimming at V came to 4 bases and at J to 8 bases, leaving 10 bases not matched to a gene. The CDR3 runs to 15 residues. Germline V gene data show CDR1 as SGHRS and CDR2 as YFSETQ. The CDR3 DNA sequence: TGCGCCAGCAGCCTGAGTGGCGGGAGGGACGATGAGCAGTTCTTC. Amino acid sequence: CASSLSGGRDDEQFF.

This chain connects TRBV5-1 to TRBJ1-2; D unresolved. V dropped 1 base and J dropped 8 bases, with 12 bases sitting between them. Looked up from germline, CDR1 is SGHRS and CDR2 is YFSETQ. This CDR3 contains 13 residues. This CDR3 reads CASSLNGERGYTF. CDR3 in DNA: TGCGCCAGCAGCTTGAATGGGGAGCGAGGCTACACCTTC.

The chain is built from TRBV27 and TRBJ2-3, with 8 bases that match TRBD2. Germline V lookup: CDR1 MNHEY, CDR2 SMNVEV (reference sequence). The CDR3 covers 15 residues. Trimming cost V 6 bases and J 1 base; bases outside gene matches: 6. CDR3 region: CASRTGGLGTDTQYF. CDR3 nucleotides: TGTGCCAGCAGGACGGGAGGGCTTGGCACAGATACGCAGTATTTT.

This clone showed up just once. The J gene is TRBJ2-7, the V gene TRBV11-2, with D possibly matching TRBD2 (6 bases). The germline V gene encodes CDR1 SGHAT and CDR2 FQNNGV. This CDR3 is 14 amino acids long. Trimming took 3 bases from V and 5 from J, leaving 14 bases between them. CDR3 region: CASSLGGTNNEQYF. The DNA of the CDR3 is TGTGCCAGCAGCTTGGGGGGTACTAATAACGAGCAGTACTTC.

The J gene is TRBJ2-1, the V gene TRBV7-8; maybe TRBD2 (5 bases). V was trimmed by 5 bases and J by 9 bases, leaving 17 bases between them. The germline V gene has CDR1 SGHVS and CDR2 FQNEAQ. The CDR3 runs to 14 residues. The CDR3 sequence: CASSLYYQRSEQFF. In DNA, the CDR3 is TGTGCCAGCAGCCTTTATTACCAGCGGAGTGAGCAGTTCTTC.

The DNA for the CDR3 is TGTGCCAGCAGCCCAGGGGGGTGGAATTCACCCCTCCACTTT. Amino acids: CASSPGGWNSPLHF. The V call is TRBV7-2, the J call TRBJ1-6, with 7 bases lining up with TRBD1. Germline V gene sequence: CDR1 SGHTA, CDR2 FQGNSA. The CDR3 is made up of 14 amino acids. V shed 5 bases, J shed 7 bases, and the junction held 5 bases outside the gene matches.

V usage is TRBV5-1 and J usage is TRBJ2-7; D uncertain. Germline CDR1 is SGHRS and CDR2 is YFSETQ. V was pared by 2 bases and J by 3 bases, with 9 bases between. The CDR3 length is 13 residues. CDR3 nucleotides: TGCGCCAGCAGCTTACGTACAGACTACGAGCAGTACTTC. Protein product: CASSLRTDYEQYF.

This clone was detected a few times. The chain joins TRBV18 to TRBJ1-2; D not resolved. The CDR3 is 13 residues long. The germline V gene encodes CDR1 KGHSH and CDR2 LQKENI. The germline V and J ends were trimmed by 3 bases and 6 bases, with 11 bases remaining between them. The CDR3 reads CASSPIAPDGYTF. The CDR3 DNA follows: TGTGCCAGCTCACCTATCGCCCCGGATGGCTACACCTTC.

The gene calls are TRBV7-8 and TRBJ1-6; 8 positions agree with TRBD1. CDR1 and CDR2 from the germline V gene are SGHVS and FQNEAQ. CDR3 length: 20 amino acids. The V gene end was trimmed by 2 bases and the J gene end by 3 bases; junction bases not matched to a gene: 15. The CDR3 reads CASSLPEQLLDRDYNSPLHF. CDR3 nucleotides: TGTGCCAGCAGCTTACCCGAACAACTTTTGGACAGGGACTATAATTCACCCCTCCACTTT.

The chain carries TRBV23-1 and TRBJ2-5, with 7 bases that match TRBD2. Being an ORF, TRBV23-1 has a function that is uncertain. This CDR3 contains 18 residues. V was clipped by 6 bases and J by 4 bases; unmatched bases: 20. The DNA for the CDR3 is TGCGCCAGCAGCCGAGCGGGACTCGGAGAGACGTTGTCAGAGACCCAGTACTTC. This encodes CASSRAGLGETLSETQYF.

In its sample, this clone was seen once. The chain has TRBV6-1 and TRBJ1-3; 9 bases align to TRBD1. Germline CDR1 MNHNS, CDR2 SASEGT. With 5 bases clipped from V and 4 bases from J, the junction kept 3 bases outside the gene matches. The CDR3 is 14 amino acids. CDR3: CASSSGTGGNTIYF. The CDR3 nucleotides read TGTGCCAGCAGTTCCGGGACAGGGGGAAACACCATATATTTT.

J is TRBJ2-2 and V is TRBV20-1; D is perhaps TRBD1 (6 bases). Germline CDR1 reads DFQATT; CDR2 reads SNEGSKA (reference sequence). The CDR3 runs to 11 residues. V lost 6 bases and J 6 bases, leaving 8 bases between the germline ends. CDR3 sequence: CSARGSGELFF. The DNA of the CDR3 is TGCAGTGCAAGGGGGTCCGGGGAGCTGTTTTTT.

This sequence joins TRBV4-1 and TRBJ2-1, with 8 bases aligning to TRBD2. This CDR3 contains 19 residues. J lost 1 base, V lost 1 base, and 12 bases had no gene match. In germline, CDR1 is MGHRA, CDR2 YSYEKL. CDR3 region: CASSQGGAGVLTSYNEQFF. Here the CDR3 DNA reads TGCGCCAGCAGCCAAGGGGGAGCGGGAGTCTTAACATCCTACAATGAGCAGTTCTTC.

This clone was recorded only once. The V gene is TRBV11-3, the J gene TRBJ2-5; a weak D match, TRBD2 (5 bases). CDR3 size: 13 residues. V was shortened by 3 bases and J by 5 bases, with 10 bases between the two germline ends. Germline CDR1 and CDR2: SGHNT and YENEEA. The chain's CDR3 is CASSFSGKETQYF. CDR3 DNA: TGTGCCAGCAGCTTTTCCGGGAAGGAGACCCAGTACTTC.

This chain uses TRBV14 with TRBJ2-6, with 9 bases identical to TRBD1. CDR3 size: 21 residues. Looked up from germline, CDR1 is SGHDN and CDR2 is FVKESK. After removal of 0 bases from V and 0 bases from J, the junction contained 12 bases not matched to a gene. The CDR3 DNA reads TGTGCCAGCAGCCAAGATAAGATCGGGACAGGGAGTTTCTCTGGGGCCAACGTCCTGACTTTC. Its protein is CASSQDKIGTGSFSGANVLTF.

This clone was counted only a few times. The chain couples TRBV5-4 to TRBJ1-1; maybe TRBD1 (5 bases). V was clipped by 7 bases and J by 1 base, with 11 bases between them. From germline, CDR1 is SGHNT and CDR2 YYREEE (reference sequence). The CDR3 consists of 13 residues. The CDR3 DNA reads as TGTGCCAGCCATCGGGGGGGGAACACTGAAGCTTTCTTT. This sequence encodes CASHRGGNTEAFF.

In its sample, this clone was seen once. V is TRBV5-6 and J is TRBJ1-2; 7 bases align to TRBD1. The CDR3 consists of 15 residues. Unmatched junction bases numbered 9, after V lost 6 bases and J lost 1 base. Germline CDR1 and CDR2: SGHDT and YYEEEE. CDR3 coding DNA: TGTGCCAGCACCCCGACAGGGAAATTTAACTATGGCTACACCTTC. Its translation is CASTPTGKFNYGYTF.

A single count supports this clone. The gene calls are TRBV28 and TRBJ2-2; 7 nucleotides match TRBD2. The CDR3 is made up of 17 amino acids. From germline, CDR1 is MDHEN and CDR2 SYDVKM. Unmatched junction bases numbered 14, after V lost 6 bases and J lost 4 bases. The CDR3 nucleotides are TGTGCCAGCAGGGCAGGCGGGGGTGGTCAGACCACCGGGGAGCTGTTTTTT. Protein: CASRAGGGGQTTGELFF.